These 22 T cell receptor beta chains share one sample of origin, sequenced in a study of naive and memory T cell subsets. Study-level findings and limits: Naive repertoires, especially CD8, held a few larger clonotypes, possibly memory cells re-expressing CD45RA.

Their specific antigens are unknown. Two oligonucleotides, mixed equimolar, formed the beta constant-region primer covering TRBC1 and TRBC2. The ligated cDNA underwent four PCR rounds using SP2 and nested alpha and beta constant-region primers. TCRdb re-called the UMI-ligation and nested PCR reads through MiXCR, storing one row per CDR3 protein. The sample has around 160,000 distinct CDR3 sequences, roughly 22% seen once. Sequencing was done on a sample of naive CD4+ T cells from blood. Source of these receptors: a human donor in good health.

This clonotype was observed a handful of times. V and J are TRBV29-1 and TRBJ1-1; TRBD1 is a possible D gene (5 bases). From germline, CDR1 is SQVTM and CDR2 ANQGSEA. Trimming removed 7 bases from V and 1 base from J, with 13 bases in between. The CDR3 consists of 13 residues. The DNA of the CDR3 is TGCAGCGGATCGGGACGGTGGAACACTGAAGCTTTCTTT. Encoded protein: CSGSGRWNTEAFF.

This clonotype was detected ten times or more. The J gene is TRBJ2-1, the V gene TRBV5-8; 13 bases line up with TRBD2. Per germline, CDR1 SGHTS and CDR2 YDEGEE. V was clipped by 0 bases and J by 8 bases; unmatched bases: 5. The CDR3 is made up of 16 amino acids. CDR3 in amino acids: CASSLGLAGGRDEQFF. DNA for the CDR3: TGTGCCAGCAGCTTGGGACTAGCGGGAGGTAGAGATGAGCAGTTCTTC. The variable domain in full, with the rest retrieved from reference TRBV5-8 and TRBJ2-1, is EAGVTQSPTHLIKTRGQQATLRCSPISGHTSVYWYQQALGLGLQFLLWYDEGEERNRGNFPPRFSGRQFPNYSSELNVNALELEDSALYLCASSLGLAGGRDEQFFGPGTRLTVL.

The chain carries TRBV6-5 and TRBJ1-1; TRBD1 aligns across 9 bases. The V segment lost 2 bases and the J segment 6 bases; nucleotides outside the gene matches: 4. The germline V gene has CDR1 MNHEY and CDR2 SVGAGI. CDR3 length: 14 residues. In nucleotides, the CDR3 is TGTGCCAGCAGTTACGACAGGGGGATTTCTGAAGCTTTCTTT. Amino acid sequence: CASSYDRGISEAFF.

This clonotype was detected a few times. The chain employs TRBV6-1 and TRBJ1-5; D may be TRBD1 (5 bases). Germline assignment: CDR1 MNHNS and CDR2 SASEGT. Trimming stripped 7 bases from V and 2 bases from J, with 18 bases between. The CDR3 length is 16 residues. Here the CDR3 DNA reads TGTGCCAGCACCTGGACACCTCGAAGCGGCAATCAGCCCCAGCATTTT. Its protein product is CASTWTPRSGNQPQHF.

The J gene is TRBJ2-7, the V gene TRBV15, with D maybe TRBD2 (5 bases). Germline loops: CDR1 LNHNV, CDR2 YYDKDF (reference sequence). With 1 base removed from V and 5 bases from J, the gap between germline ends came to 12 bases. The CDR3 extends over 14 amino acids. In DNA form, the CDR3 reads TGTGCCACCAGCAGAGGTCCGGGGTTTCACGAGCAGTACTTC. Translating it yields CATSRGPGFHEQYF.

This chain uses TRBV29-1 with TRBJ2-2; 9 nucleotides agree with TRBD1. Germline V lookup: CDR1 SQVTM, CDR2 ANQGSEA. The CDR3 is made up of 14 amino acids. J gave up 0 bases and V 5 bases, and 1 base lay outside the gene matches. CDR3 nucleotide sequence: TGCAGCGTTCGGGACAGGGCGAACACCGGGGAGCTGTTTTTT. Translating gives CSVRDRANTGELFF.

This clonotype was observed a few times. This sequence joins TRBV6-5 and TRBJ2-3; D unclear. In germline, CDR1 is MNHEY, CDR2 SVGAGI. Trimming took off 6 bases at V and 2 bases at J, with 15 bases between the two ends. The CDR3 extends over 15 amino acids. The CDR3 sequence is CASRPGWSNTDTQYF. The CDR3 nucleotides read TGTGCCAGCAGGCCCGGGTGGTCCAACACAGATACGCAGTATTTT.

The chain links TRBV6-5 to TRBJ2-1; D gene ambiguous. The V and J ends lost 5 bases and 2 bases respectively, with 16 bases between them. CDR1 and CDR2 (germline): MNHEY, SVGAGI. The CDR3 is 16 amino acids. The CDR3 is CASSRAVSYTYNEQFF. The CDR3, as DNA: TGTGCCAGCAGTCGGGCCGTCTCCTACACCTACAATGAGCAGTTCTTC.

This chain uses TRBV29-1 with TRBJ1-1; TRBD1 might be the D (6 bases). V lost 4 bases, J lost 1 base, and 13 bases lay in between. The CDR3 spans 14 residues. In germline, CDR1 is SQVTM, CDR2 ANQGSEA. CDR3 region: CSVAARGSNTEAFF. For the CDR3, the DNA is TGCAGCGTTGCTGCCAGGGGATCGAACACTGAAGCTTTCTTT.

The CDR3 here is CASSYGGLAEGKKTQYF. In DNA form, the CDR3 reads TGTGCCAGTAGTTACGGAGGACTAGCGGAGGGGAAAAAGACCCAGTACTTC. This chain links TRBV19 with TRBJ2-5, with TRBD2 matching 10 bases. The CDR3 consists of 17 residues. Germline values: CDR1 LNHDA, CDR2 SQIVND (reference sequence). Germline trimming cut 5 bases from V and 6 bases from J; bases unmatched to any gene: 15.

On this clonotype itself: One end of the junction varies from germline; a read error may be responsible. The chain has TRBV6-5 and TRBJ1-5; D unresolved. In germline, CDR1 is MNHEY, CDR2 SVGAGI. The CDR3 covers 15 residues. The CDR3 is CASSPTFYSNQPQHF. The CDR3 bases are TGCGCCAGCAGCCCGACATTTTATAGCAATCAGCCCCAGCATTTT.

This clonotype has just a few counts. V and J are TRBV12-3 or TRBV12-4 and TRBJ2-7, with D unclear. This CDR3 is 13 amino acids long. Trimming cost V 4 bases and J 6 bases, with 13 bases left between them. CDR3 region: CASSSVDLTEQYF. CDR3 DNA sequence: TGTGCCAGCAGTTCCGTCGACCTTACCGAGCAGTACTTC.

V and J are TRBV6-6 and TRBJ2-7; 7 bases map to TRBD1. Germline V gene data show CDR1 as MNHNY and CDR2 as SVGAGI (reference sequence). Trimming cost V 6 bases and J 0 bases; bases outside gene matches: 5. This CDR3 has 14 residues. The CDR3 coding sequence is TGTGCCAGCAGCGGGACAGCCTACTCCTACGAGCAGTACTTC. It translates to CASSGTAYSYEQYF.

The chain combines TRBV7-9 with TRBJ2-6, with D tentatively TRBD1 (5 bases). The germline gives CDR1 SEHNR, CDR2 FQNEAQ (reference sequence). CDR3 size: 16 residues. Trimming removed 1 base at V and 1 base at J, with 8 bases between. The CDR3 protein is CASSLGAGSGANVLTF. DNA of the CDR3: TGTGCCAGCAGCTTAGGCGCAGGGTCTGGGGCCAACGTCCTGACTTTC.

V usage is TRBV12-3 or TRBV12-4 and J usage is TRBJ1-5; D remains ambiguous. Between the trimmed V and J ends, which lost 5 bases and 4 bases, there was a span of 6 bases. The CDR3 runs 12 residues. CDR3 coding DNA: TGTGCCAGCAGTGCAGGTAATCAGCCCCAGCATTTT. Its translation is CASSAGNQPQHF.

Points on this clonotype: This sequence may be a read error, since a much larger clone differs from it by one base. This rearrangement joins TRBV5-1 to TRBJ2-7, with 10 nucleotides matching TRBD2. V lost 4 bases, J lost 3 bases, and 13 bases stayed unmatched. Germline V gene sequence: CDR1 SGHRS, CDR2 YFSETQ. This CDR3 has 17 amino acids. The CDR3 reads CASSAERALAGSYEQYF. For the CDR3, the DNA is TGCGCCAGCAGCGCCGAACGCGCACTAGCGGGAAGCTACGAGCAGTACTTC.

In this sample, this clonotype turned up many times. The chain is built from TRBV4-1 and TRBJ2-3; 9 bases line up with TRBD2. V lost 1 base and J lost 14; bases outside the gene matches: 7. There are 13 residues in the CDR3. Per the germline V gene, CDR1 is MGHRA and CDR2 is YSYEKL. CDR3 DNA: TGCGCCAGCAGCCAAGGGGAGCTAGCGGGACGGTATTTT. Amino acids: CASSQGELAGRYF.

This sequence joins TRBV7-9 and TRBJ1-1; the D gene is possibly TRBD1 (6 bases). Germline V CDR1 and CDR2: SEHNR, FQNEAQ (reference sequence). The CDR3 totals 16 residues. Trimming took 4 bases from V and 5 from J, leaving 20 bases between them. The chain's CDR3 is CASSYGGRGRGTEAFF. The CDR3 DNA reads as TGTGCCAGCAGCTACGGGGGTAGGGGGAGAGGGACTGAAGCTTTCTTT.

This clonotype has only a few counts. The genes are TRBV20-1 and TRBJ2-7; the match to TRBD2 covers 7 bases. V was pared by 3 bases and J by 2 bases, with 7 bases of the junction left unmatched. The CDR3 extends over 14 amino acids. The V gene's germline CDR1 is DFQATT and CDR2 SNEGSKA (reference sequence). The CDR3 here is CSASLSGGTYEQYF. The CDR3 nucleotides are TGCAGTGCTAGTCTGTCGGGGGGAACCTACGAGCAGTACTTC.

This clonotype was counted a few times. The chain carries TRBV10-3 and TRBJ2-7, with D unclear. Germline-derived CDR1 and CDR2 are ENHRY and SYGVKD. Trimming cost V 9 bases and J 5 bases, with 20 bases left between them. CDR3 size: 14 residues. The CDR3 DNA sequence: TGTGCCATAGCCCGTGAGACATGGAAGGACGAGCAGTACTTC. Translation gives CAIARETWKDEQYF.

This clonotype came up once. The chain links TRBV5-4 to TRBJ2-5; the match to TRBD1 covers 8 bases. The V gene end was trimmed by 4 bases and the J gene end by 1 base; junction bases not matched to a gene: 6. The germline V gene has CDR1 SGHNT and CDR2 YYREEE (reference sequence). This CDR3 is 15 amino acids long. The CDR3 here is CASSRQGNIQETQYF. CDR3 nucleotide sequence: TGTGCCAGCAGCCGACAGGGGAACATCCAAGAGACCCAGTACTTC.

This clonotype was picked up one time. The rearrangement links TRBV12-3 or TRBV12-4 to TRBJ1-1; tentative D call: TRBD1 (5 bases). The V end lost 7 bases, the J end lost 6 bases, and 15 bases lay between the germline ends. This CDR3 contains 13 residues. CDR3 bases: TGTGCCAGCATCAACCAGGGTTCTCCTGAAGCTTTCTTT. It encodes CASINQGSPEAFF.